A selection of T cell receptor beta chains follows, all from one sample in a study of PD-L1 blockade in urothelial cancer. Data came from immunoSEQ multiplex PCR; TCRdb stores just in-frame clones and leaves some out. The table has some 65,000 clones, roughly 79% seen once. The source material was PBMCs, sampled around atezolizumab (anti-PD-L1) treatment. The receptor set was obtained from a man in his 70s with urothelial cancer. The CDR3 runs from the conserved cysteine through the conserved F or W. Each record gives: J gene, D gene, clone size, V gene, CDR3 DNA, CDR3 protein. D genes are given only for firm matches. Where a row states a size, it is once, few, many or the class of an expanded clone; other rows omit it.

j_call: TRBJ2-2
d_call: -
clone_size: -
v_call: TRBV30
cdr3_nt: TGTGCCTTCGCGAACACCGGGGAGCTGTTTTTT
cdr3_aa: CAFANTGELFF

j_call: TRBJ2-7
d_call: -
clone_size: once
v_call: TRBV28
cdr3_nt: TGTGCCAGCAGTTTCCCGGGGGAGCAGTACTTC
cdr3_aa: CASSFPGEQYF

j_call: TRBJ2-7
d_call: -
clone_size: -
v_call: TRBV21-1
cdr3_nt: TGTGCCAGTTTAAATCCGGGACTTCAGTACTTC
cdr3_aa: CASLNPGLQYF

j_call: TRBJ2-2
d_call: TRBD1
clone_size: -
v_call: TRBV11-2
cdr3_nt: TGTGCCAGCAGCTCTTACAGGGGGCGGACCGGGGAGCTGTTTTTT
cdr3_aa: CASSSYRGRTGELFF

j_call: TRBJ2-2
d_call: TRBD1
clone_size: once
v_call: TRBV27
cdr3_nt: TGTGCCAGCAGTCGAACGCGGACAGGGTTCGGCGGGGAGCTGTTTTTT
cdr3_aa: CASSRTRTGFGGELFF

j_call: TRBJ2-1
d_call: TRBD1
clone_size: -
v_call: TRBV9
cdr3_nt: TGTGCCAGCAGCGCGGGACAGGGCTACAATGAGCAGTTCTTC
cdr3_aa: CASSAGQGYNEQFF

j_call: TRBJ1-1
d_call: -
clone_size: -
v_call: TRBV5-1
cdr3_nt: TGCGCCAGCAGCTACACTGGGGCAGCGAACACTGAAGCTTTCTTT
cdr3_aa: CASSYTGAANTEAFF

j_call: TRBJ1-5
d_call: TRBD1
clone_size: -
v_call: TRBV18
cdr3_nt: TGTGCCAGCTCACCTTCACAGGGGAGTCAGCCCCAGCATTTT
cdr3_aa: CASSPSQGSQPQHF

j_call: TRBJ2-2
d_call: -
clone_size: -
v_call: TRBV23-1
cdr3_nt: TGCGCCAGCAGTATTAGCAGAGATTTACCCGGGGAGCTGTTTTTT
cdr3_aa: CASSISRDLPGELFF

j_call: TRBJ1-2
d_call: -
clone_size: -
v_call: TRBV14
cdr3_nt: TGTGCCAGCAGCCAATGGGGCAGCAACTATGGCTACACCTTC
cdr3_aa: CASSQWGSNYGYTF

j_call: TRBJ2-4
d_call: -
clone_size: -
v_call: TRBV6-6
cdr3_nt: TGTGCCAGCAGTTCCCCGACAGCTAAAGACATTCAGTACTTC
cdr3_aa: CASSSPTAKDIQYF

j_call: TRBJ1-4
d_call: -
clone_size: -
v_call: TRBV5-1
cdr3_nt: TGCGCCAGCAGCTTTACGTTCGTCGATGCAGGGCTTAATGAAAAACTGTTTTTT
cdr3_aa: CASSFTFVDAGLNEKLFF

j_call: TRBJ2-1
d_call: TRBD2
clone_size: -
v_call: TRBV7-9
cdr3_nt: TGTGCCAGCAGCTTAACGGGAGGGGGCTACAATGAGCAGTTCTTC
cdr3_aa: CASSLTGGGYNEQFF

j_call: TRBJ2-7
d_call: -
clone_size: -
v_call: TRBV10-3
cdr3_nt: TGTGCCATCAGTGAGTCTAGATATCGGGGGGCTGGGGAGCAGTACTTC
cdr3_aa: CAISESRYRGAGEQYF

j_call: TRBJ2-1
d_call: -
clone_size: -
v_call: TRBV5-4
cdr3_nt: TGTGCCAGCAGTCGGACTACCACCTCCTACAATGAGCAGTTCTTC
cdr3_aa: CASSRTTTSYNEQFF

j_call: TRBJ2-5
d_call: TRBD2
clone_size: -
v_call: TRBV7-9
cdr3_nt: TGTGCCAGCAGCCAGACGCTAGCGGGAGGAGAGACCCAGTACTTC
cdr3_aa: CASSQTLAGGETQYF

j_call: TRBJ1-5
d_call: -
clone_size: -
v_call: TRBV27
cdr3_nt: TGTGCCAGCAGAAACAGGGATGCTCAGCCCCAGCATTTT
cdr3_aa: CASRNRDAQPQHF

j_call: TRBJ2-1
d_call: TRBD1
clone_size: -
v_call: TRBV29-1
cdr3_nt: TGCAGCGCTGTGCCTAATACGGGACAGGTTAAGGGTGAGCAGTTCTTC
cdr3_aa: CSAVPNTGQVKGEQFF

j_call: TRBJ2-1
d_call: -
clone_size: -
v_call: TRBV7-6
cdr3_nt: TGTGCCAGCAGCTTAGTTGGGTATAAAGGCAGGGGATACAATGAGCAGTTCTTC
cdr3_aa: CASSLVGYKGRGYNEQFF

j_call: TRBJ1-2
d_call: TRBD1
clone_size: -
v_call: TRBV28
cdr3_nt: TGTGCCAGCAGTTTACCGGGACAGGGTGGTCTCTATGGCTACACCTTC
cdr3_aa: CASSLPGQGGLYGYTF

j_call: TRBJ1-1
d_call: TRBD1
clone_size: -
v_call: TRBV5-1
cdr3_nt: TGCGCCAGCAGCGGGTCGAGGGGGCAAAGTGAAGCTTTCTTT
cdr3_aa: CASSGSRGQSEAFF

j_call: TRBJ2-3
d_call: -
clone_size: -
v_call: TRBV29-1
cdr3_nt: TGCAGCGCCGGTCTCGGCACAGATACGCAGTATTTT
cdr3_aa: CSAGLGTDTQYF

j_call: TRBJ2-5
d_call: TRBD1
clone_size: -
v_call: TRBV7-6
cdr3_nt: TGTGCCAGCAGCTCCTCCGGGACAGGGAAGTCAGAGACCCAGTACTTC
cdr3_aa: CASSSSGTGKSETQYF

j_call: TRBJ2-3
d_call: TRBD1
clone_size: -
v_call: TRBV6-5
cdr3_nt: TGTGCCAGCAGTCCCTCGACAGGGCCAGATACGCAGTATTTT
cdr3_aa: CASSPSTGPDTQYF

j_call: TRBJ2-5
d_call: -
clone_size: once
v_call: TRBV11-2
cdr3_nt: TGTGCCAGCAGCTACGGGTCCCAAGAGACCCAGTACTTC
cdr3_aa: CASSYGSQETQYF

j_call: TRBJ2-1
d_call: TRBD2
clone_size: -
v_call: TRBV10-1
cdr3_nt: TGCGCCAGCAGCGGAGCCGGGACTAGCGGTAATGAGCAGTTCTTC
cdr3_aa: CASSGAGTSGNEQFF

j_call: TRBJ1-2
d_call: TRBD1
clone_size: -
v_call: TRBV20-1
cdr3_nt: TGCAGTGCTGTGACAGGGAACGGCTACACCTTC
cdr3_aa: CSAVTGNGYTF

j_call: TRBJ2-7
d_call: TRBD1
clone_size: -
v_call: TRBV19
cdr3_nt: TGTGCCAGTAGTTCCGGGACAGGGGGCGCCGAGCAGTACTTC
cdr3_aa: CASSSGTGGAEQYF

j_call: TRBJ1-1
d_call: TRBD1
clone_size: -
v_call: TRBV29-1
cdr3_nt: TGCAGCGTTCGGACAGGCATGAACACTGAAGCTTTCTTT
cdr3_aa: CSVRTGMNTEAFF

j_call: TRBJ2-5
d_call: TRBD1
clone_size: -
v_call: TRBV5-6
cdr3_nt: TGTGCCAGCAGCGGGACGGGACAGGAACAAGAGACCCAGTACTTC
cdr3_aa: CASSGTGQEQETQYF

j_call: TRBJ1-4
d_call: -
clone_size: -
v_call: TRBV5-6
cdr3_nt: TGTGCCAGCAGCCTAGGAGGGTATGAAAAACTGTTTTTT
cdr3_aa: CASSLGGYEKLFF

j_call: TRBJ2-7
d_call: TRBD1
clone_size: -
v_call: TRBV5-1
cdr3_nt: TGCGCCAGCAGCGTAGCGGGACAGGGGGGAGACGAGCAGTACTTC
cdr3_aa: CASSVAGQGGDEQYF

j_call: TRBJ2-1
d_call: -
clone_size: -
v_call: TRBV6-1
cdr3_nt: TGTGCCAGCAGTGTGCGACAGTACAATGAGCAGTTCTTC
cdr3_aa: CASSVRQYNEQFF

j_call: TRBJ1-5
d_call: -
clone_size: -
v_call: TRBV19
cdr3_nt: TGTGCCAGTAGTATGGCCCCAGGGAGGGAACAGCCCCAGCATTTT
cdr3_aa: CASSMAPGREQPQHF

j_call: TRBJ1-2
d_call: -
clone_size: -
v_call: TRBV19
cdr3_nt: TGTGCCAGTAAAGGGCTCGGAGGCCCGTCGGGCTACACCTTC
cdr3_aa: CASKGLGGPSGYTF

j_call: TRBJ1-3
d_call: -
clone_size: -
v_call: TRBV9
cdr3_nt: TGTGCCAGCAGCGCCCTATCAGGGAGGGGAAACACCATATATTTT
cdr3_aa: CASSALSGRGNTIYF

j_call: TRBJ1-5
d_call: -
clone_size: once
v_call: TRBV19
cdr3_nt: TGTGCCAGTTCTGACTGGAGGGCCTATTCCAATCAGCCCCAGCATTTT
cdr3_aa: CASSDWRAYSNQPQHF

j_call: TRBJ2-7
d_call: -
clone_size: once
v_call: TRBV18
cdr3_nt: TGTGCCAGCTCACCGTCGACTAGGGGCGAGCAGTACTTC
cdr3_aa: CASSPSTRGEQYF

j_call: TRBJ2-1
d_call: TRBD2
clone_size: few
v_call: TRBV10-1
cdr3_nt: TGCGCCAGCTCGACTAGCGGGTCCTTTAATGAGCAGTTCTTC
cdr3_aa: CASSTSGSFNEQFF

j_call: TRBJ1-5
d_call: TRBD1
clone_size: -
v_call: TRBV30
cdr3_nt: TGTGCCTGGAGTGTCTCAGGGGGCTCAGGGCCCCAGCATTTT
cdr3_aa: CAWSVSGGSGPQHF

j_call: TRBJ2-5
d_call: TRBD2
clone_size: -
v_call: TRBV7-9
cdr3_nt: TGTGCCACCGGTGGTAGCGGGCAAGAGACCCAGTACTTC
cdr3_aa: CATGGSGQETQYF

j_call: TRBJ1-2
d_call: TRBD1
clone_size: -
v_call: TRBV11-2
cdr3_nt: TGTGCCAGCAGCGTCACAGGGGGACCTAACTATGGCTACACCTTC
cdr3_aa: CASSVTGGPNYGYTF

j_call: TRBJ2-1
d_call: TRBD2
clone_size: -
v_call: TRBV28
cdr3_nt: TGTGCCAGCGGACTAGCGGGAGAGGGTTACAATGAGCAGTTCTTC
cdr3_aa: CASGLAGEGYNEQFF

j_call: TRBJ1-5
d_call: TRBD1
clone_size: -
v_call: TRBV27
cdr3_nt: TGTGCCAGCAGGGGGGACAGGGTGAGCCAGCCCCAGCATTTT
cdr3_aa: CASRGDRVSQPQHF

j_call: TRBJ2-4
d_call: TRBD1
clone_size: -
v_call: TRBV30
cdr3_nt: TGTGCCTGGAGTGCAGAGACAGGGGATTTTGCCAAAAACATTCAGTACTTC
cdr3_aa: CAWSAETGDFAKNIQYF

j_call: TRBJ1-1
d_call: TRBD1
clone_size: -
v_call: TRBV30
cdr3_nt: TGTGCCTGGGCAGGGGGCGAGGGAACTGAAGCTTTCTTT
cdr3_aa: CAWAGGEGTEAFF

j_call: TRBJ2-1
d_call: TRBD2
clone_size: -
v_call: TRBV6-1
cdr3_nt: TGTGCCAGCATTAGACTAGCGGGAGTTAGGGATGAGCAGTTCTTC
cdr3_aa: CASIRLAGVRDEQFF

j_call: TRBJ1-3
d_call: TRBD1
clone_size: -
v_call: TRBV7-8
cdr3_nt: TGTGCCAGCGGGACCGGACAGGCCTACTCTGGAAACACCATATATTTT
cdr3_aa: CASGTGQAYSGNTIYF

j_call: TRBJ1-1
d_call: -
clone_size: -
v_call: TRBV6-6
cdr3_nt: TGTGCCAGCAAAAAAGGGGGGAACACTGAAGCTTTCTTT
cdr3_aa: CASKKGGNTEAFF

j_call: TRBJ1-1
d_call: -
clone_size: few
v_call: TRBV18
cdr3_nt: TGTGCCAGCTCACCGGACGCAAGAGGGACTGAAGCTTTCTTT
cdr3_aa: CASSPDARGTEAFF

j_call: TRBJ1-1
d_call: TRBD1
clone_size: once
v_call: TRBV27
cdr3_nt: TGTGCCAGCAGTTTCTTTACGACAGGGACCACTGAAGCTTTCTTT
cdr3_aa: CASSFFTTGTTEAFF

j_call: TRBJ2-7
d_call: -
clone_size: -
v_call: TRBV28
cdr3_nt: TGTGCCAGCAGTTTAACCAGGTATCCCTACGAGCAGTACTTC
cdr3_aa: CASSLTRYPYEQYF

j_call: TRBJ2-1
d_call: TRBD2
clone_size: -
v_call: TRBV6-1
cdr3_nt: TGTGCCAGCACTCAAAAGCGGGAGAGTGAGCAGTTCTTC
cdr3_aa: CASTQKRESEQFF

j_call: TRBJ2-1
d_call: TRBD2
clone_size: -
v_call: TRBV11-1
cdr3_nt: TGTGCCAGCAGCTTTGGACTAGCGGGAGTCGACGATGAGCAGTTCTTC
cdr3_aa: CASSFGLAGVDDEQFF

j_call: TRBJ1-4
d_call: TRBD1
clone_size: -
v_call: TRBV28
cdr3_nt: TGTGCCACCAAATCCGGGACAGTTAATGAAAAACTGTTTTTT
cdr3_aa: CATKSGTVNEKLFF

j_call: TRBJ2-7
d_call: -
clone_size: -
v_call: TRBV29-1
cdr3_nt: TGCAGCGTACGGGAGAACAGCCCCAACGAGCAGTACTTC
cdr3_aa: CSVRENSPNEQYF

j_call: TRBJ2-2
d_call: TRBD1
clone_size: -
v_call: TRBV27
cdr3_nt: TGTGCCAGCAGTTTACAGGGGGCAGGCACCGGGGAGCTGTTTTTT
cdr3_aa: CASSLQGAGTGELFF

j_call: TRBJ2-7
d_call: TRBD2
clone_size: -
v_call: TRBV6-1
cdr3_nt: TGTGCCAGCAGTGAAATGGGAACTAGCGGGAGCTTCTACGAGCAGTACTTC
cdr3_aa: CASSEMGTSGSFYEQYF